Listed below are T cell receptor beta chains from one sample, sequenced in a study of T cell responses to AZD1222 COVID-19 vaccine. Method: immunoSEQ multiplex PCR; TCRdb's copy keeps in-frame clones and lacks some. The data contain around 67,000 clones, around four fifths of them singletons. Sequences were derived from peripheral blood, sampled on day 0 of AZD1222 vaccination. The receptors were gathered from an adult in good health. Both conserved end residues are part of each CDR3. Fields, in order: clone size, J gene, V gene, D gene, CDR3 protein, CDR3 DNA. A D gene is named only where the DNA matches it firmly. A clone size is listed for some rows: how often the clone was seen (once, few, many), or a class if it is expanded.

clone size: -
J gene: TRBJ1-2
V gene: TRBV2
D gene: -
CDR3 protein: CASSEAATGYGYTF
CDR3 DNA: TGTGCCAGCAGTGAAGCGGCTACAGGCTATGGCTACACCTTC

clone size: once
J gene: TRBJ1-3
V gene: TRBV18
D gene: -
CDR3 protein: CASSPAQAGNTIYF
CDR3 DNA: TGTGCCAGCTCACCCGCGCAGGCAGGAAACACCATATATTTT

clone size: -
J gene: TRBJ2-7
V gene: TRBV5-4
D gene: -
CDR3 protein: CASSPDSSISSYEQYF
CDR3 DNA: TGTGCCAGCAGCCCCGATTCCTCAATAAGCTCCTACGAGCAGTACTTC

clone size: -
J gene: TRBJ1-2
V gene: TRBV27
D gene: -
CDR3 protein: CASSATKDGYTF
CDR3 DNA: TGTGCCAGCAGTGCTACCAAGGATGGCTACACCTTC

clone size: -
J gene: TRBJ2-7
V gene: TRBV6-5
D gene: -
CDR3 protein: CASNSVRTSYEQYF
CDR3 DNA: TGTGCCAGCAATAGCGTCAGGACCTCCTACGAGCAGTACTTC

clone size: -
J gene: TRBJ1-2
V gene: TRBV7-9
D gene: -
CDR3 protein: CASSPRGDGYGYTF
CDR3 DNA: TGTGCCAGCAGCCCACGAGGGGACGGCTATGGCTACACCTTC

clone size: -
J gene: TRBJ1-2
V gene: TRBV28
D gene: TRBD1
CDR3 protein: CASRAGTGGSGYTF
CDR3 DNA: TGTGCCAGCAGAGCCGGGACAGGGGGCTCTGGCTACACCTTC

clone size: -
J gene: TRBJ2-3
V gene: TRBV27
D gene: -
CDR3 protein: CASRGHRLTDTQYF
CDR3 DNA: TGTGCCAGCAGGGGACATCGCCTCACAGATACGCAGTATTTT

clone size: -
J gene: TRBJ2-7
V gene: TRBV29-1
D gene: -
CDR3 protein: CSAKKEEYEQYF
CDR3 DNA: TGCAGCGCAAAAAAGGAGGAGTACGAGCAGTACTTC

clone size: few
J gene: TRBJ1-4
V gene: TRBV19
D gene: TRBD1
CDR3 protein: CASSFRDSHEKLFF
CDR3 DNA: TGTGCCAGTAGTTTCCGGGACAGCCATGAAAAACTGTTTTTT

clone size: -
J gene: TRBJ1-2
V gene: TRBV7-8
D gene: -
CDR3 protein: CASSLGTMDGYTF
CDR3 DNA: TGTGCCAGCAGCTTAGGGACCATGGATGGCTACACCTTC

clone size: -
J gene: TRBJ2-2
V gene: TRBV5-5
D gene: -
CDR3 protein: CASSLAAGELFF
CDR3 DNA: TGTGCCAGCAGCTTGGCCGCGGGGGAGCTGTTTTTT

clone size: -
J gene: TRBJ2-5
V gene: TRBV3-1/TRBV3-2
D gene: -
CDR3 protein: CASSQDPGVMETQYF
CDR3 DNA: TGTGCCAGCAGCCAAGACCCAGGAGTGATGGAGACCCAGTACTTC

clone size: -
J gene: TRBJ1-2
V gene: TRBV5-6
D gene: -
CDR3 protein: CASSLSRNGYTF
CDR3 DNA: TGTGCCAGCAGCTTGTCCAGGAATGGCTACACCTTC

clone size: once
J gene: TRBJ1-2
V gene: TRBV3-1/TRBV3-2
D gene: TRBD1
CDR3 protein: CASRRQGYHGYTF
CDR3 DNA: TGTGCCAGCAGGAGACAGGGGTATCATGGCTACACCTTC

clone size: -
J gene: TRBJ2-1
V gene: TRBV5-1
D gene: TRBD1
CDR3 protein: CASSGRQGFTYNEQFF
CDR3 DNA: TGCGCCAGCAGCGGAAGACAGGGGTTCACCTACAATGAGCAGTTCTTC

clone size: -
J gene: TRBJ2-1
V gene: TRBV28
D gene: TRBD2
CDR3 protein: CASSAGLAGEDEQFF
CDR3 DNA: TGTGCCAGCAGTGCGGGACTAGCGGGAGAAGATGAGCAGTTCTTC

clone size: -
J gene: TRBJ2-1
V gene: TRBV7-9
D gene: -
CDR3 protein: CASSLVVHEQFF
CDR3 DNA: TGTGCCAGCAGCTTAGTAGTACATGAGCAGTTCTTC

clone size: once
J gene: TRBJ1-1
V gene: TRBV28
D gene: -
CDR3 protein: CASSLSTGMNTEAFF
CDR3 DNA: TGTGCCAGCAGTTTATCTACAGGGATGAACACTGAAGCTTTCTTT

clone size: few
J gene: TRBJ2-7
V gene: TRBV5-1
D gene: -
CDR3 protein: CASSLRGSYEQYF
CDR3 DNA: TGCGCCAGCAGCTTGAGGGGCTCCTACGAGCAGTACTTC

clone size: few
J gene: TRBJ2-2
V gene: TRBV28
D gene: -
CDR3 protein: CASTRAGLTGELFF
CDR3 DNA: TGTGCCAGCACCCGAGCAGGGCTGACCGGGGAGCTGTTTTTT

clone size: -
J gene: TRBJ1-2
V gene: TRBV27
D gene: TRBD1
CDR3 protein: CASGGAGGGYGYTF
CDR3 DNA: TGTGCCAGTGGAGGTGCAGGGGGCGGCTATGGCTACACCTTC

clone size: -
J gene: TRBJ2-7
V gene: TRBV9
D gene: -
CDR3 protein: CASSVGAGRGSYEQYF
CDR3 DNA: TGTGCCAGCAGCGTAGGGGCTGGGAGGGGGTCCTACGAGCAGTACTTC

clone size: -
J gene: TRBJ2-5
V gene: TRBV14
D gene: -
CDR3 protein: CASSQVLQETQYF
CDR3 DNA: TGTGCCAGCAGCCAAGTTCTTCAAGAGACCCAGTACTTC

clone size: -
J gene: TRBJ1-4
V gene: TRBV28
D gene: -
CDR3 protein: CASSLGGHEKLFF
CDR3 DNA: TGTGCCAGCAGTTTAGGAGGACACGAAAAACTGTTTTTT

clone size: -
J gene: TRBJ1-1
V gene: TRBV10-3
D gene: -
CDR3 protein: CASAGGANTEAFF
CDR3 DNA: TGTGCCTCAGCGGGGGGGGCGAACACTGAAGCTTTCTTT

clone size: -
J gene: TRBJ2-7
V gene: TRBV11-2
D gene: -
CDR3 protein: CASSLESWSYEQYF
CDR3 DNA: TGTGCCAGCAGCTTGGAGTCGTGGAGTTACGAGCAGTACTTC

clone size: -
J gene: TRBJ2-1
V gene: TRBV3-1/TRBV3-2
D gene: -
CDR3 protein: CASSHRATPNEQFF
CDR3 DNA: TGTGCCAGCAGCCACCGTGCTACGCCGAATGAGCAGTTCTTC